Listed below are T cell receptor beta chains from one sample, sequenced in a study of cytotoxic CD8 clonotypes in ibrutinib-treated CLL. The method was immunoSEQ multiplex PCR; TCRdb's version includes in-frame clones alone and lacks a portion of them. The sample lists just over 200,000 clones; more than 65% were seen once. This sample comprised PBMCs, obtained after 12 months of ibrutinib treatment. Receptor source: a human donor with chronic lymphocytic leukemia. CDR3s include the opening cysteine and the closing phenylalanine or tryptophan. The D gene is left open where the match is weak. Size tells how often a clone was seen (once, few, many) or the class of an expanded clone, and some rows leave it out.

abundance | d_gene | j_gene | v_gene | CDR3nt | CDR3aa
once | . | TRBJ2-7 | TRBV5-4 | TGTGCCAGCAGCTGGGGTATTGACAGAGAGCAGTACTTC | CASSWGIDREQYF
. | . | TRBJ1-6 | TRBV6-6 | TGTGCCAGCAGTTTAAAGGTGATGGGGAATTCACCCCTCCACTTT | CASSLKVMGNSPLHF
. | . | TRBJ2-3 | TRBV13 | TGTGCCAGCAGCTGGAGGGGGCTGAGCACAGATACGCAGTATTTT | CASSWRGLSTDTQYF
. | . | TRBJ2-2 | TRBV2 | TGTGCCAGCAGTGTCGGGGGAATCGGGGAGCTGTTTTTT | CASSVGGIGELFF
. | . | TRBJ1-5 | TRBV7-2 | TGTGCCAGCAGCTCCACAGGGAGGTATCAGCCCCAGCATTTT | CASSSTGRYQPQHF
. | . | TRBJ1-2 | TRBV4-1 | TGCGCCAGCAGCCAAGATGTCAACTATGGCTACACCTTC | CASSQDVNYGYTF
. | TRBD1 | TRBJ1-2 | TRBV5-4 | TGTGCCAGCAGCTGGGGACAGGGTTTTAACTATGGCTACACCTTC | CASSWGQGFNYGYTF
. | . | TRBJ2-1 | TRBV28 | TGTGCCAGCAGTAGTAGCAGGAGAAGTCGTTACAATGAGCAGTTCTTC | CASSSSRRSRYNEQFF
. | . | TRBJ2-2 | TRBV5-1 | TGCGCCAGCCGCCCGAACACCGGGGAGCTGTTTTTT | CASRPNTGELFF
. | . | TRBJ2-5 | TRBV11-2 | TGTGCCAGCAGGCTGGCGGGCCAAGAGACCCAGTACTTC | CASRLAGQETQYF
. | . | TRBJ2-3 | TRBV6-5 | TGTGCCAGCAGACCGACATATAGCACAGATACGCAGTATTTT | CASRPTYSTDTQYF
. | . | TRBJ2-7 | TRBV6-1 | TGTGCCAGCAGTGAAGTCACAGGGAGAGAGCAGTACTTC | CASSEVTGREQYF
once | TRBD1 | TRBJ1-1 | TRBV5-1 | TGCGCCAGCAGCTTGGAAGGGGGCTACCTCATGAACACTGAAGCTTTCTTT | CASSLEGGYLMNTEAFF
. | . | TRBJ2-7 | TRBV6-5 | TGTGCCAGCAGCCTGGGACGCAGCTCCTACGAGCAGTACTTC | CASSLGRSSYEQYF
. | . | TRBJ1-1 | TRBV9 | TGTGCCAGCAGCGTAGAAGTCAAGAACACTGAAGCTTTCTTT | CASSVEVKNTEAFF
. | . | TRBJ2-7 | TRBV7-2 | TGTGCCAGCAGCCACTATCCAACAGGGTACGAGCAGTACTTC | CASSHYPTGYEQYF